Each of the 10 T cell receptor beta chains below was sequenced from the same sample in a study of monozygotic twins with inflammatory bowel disease. Following a re-call of the 5' RACE reads, TCRdb has one entry per CDR3 protein and lacks DNA. This sample's table reports around 380,000 distinct CDR3 sequences. The specimen sequenced was blood. These receptors were taken from a human donor with ulcerative colitis or Crohn's disease, or a healthy co-twin of an affected twin (not recorded which).

The chain employs TRBV20-1 and TRBJ2-1; the D call of TRBD2 rests on TCRdb alone, since no DNA is present to check it. The CDR3 sequence is 16 residues long. CDR1 and CDR2 (germline): DFQATT, SNEGSKA (reference sequence). CDR3 region: CSAREASGRAANEQFF.

The rearrangement links TRBV18 to TRBJ1-1. The CDR3 extends over 13 amino acids. Germline CDR1 is KGHSH and CDR2 is LQKENI. CDR3 amino acids: CASSLLHLQEAFF.

J is TRBJ2-1 and V is TRBV2. Per the germline V gene, CDR1 is SNHLY and CDR2 is FYNNEI. The length of the CDR3 is 13 residues. The CDR3 spells CASRELGFNEQFF. The variable domain in full, with the rest retrieved from reference TRBV2 and TRBJ2-1, is EPEVTQTPSHQVTQMGQEVILRCVPISNHLYFYWYRQILGQKVEFLVSFYNNEISEKSEIFDDQFSVERPDGSNFTLKIRSTKLEDSAMYFCASRELGFNEQFFGPGTRLTVL.

The chain carries TRBV4-2 and TRBJ2-3; the D call from TCRdb, TRBD1, cannot be confirmed without DNA. The CDR3 runs 16 residues. The germline gives CDR1 LGHNA, CDR2 YNFKEQ. This chain's CDR3 is CASSQEHRSGPDTQYF.

The chain uses TRBV15 and TRBJ2-5. The CDR3 runs to 13 residues. From germline, CDR1 is LNHNV and CDR2 YYDKDF (reference sequence). The CDR3 loop is CATSRDREETQYF. The full variable domain, rest sourced from reference TRBV15 and TRBJ2-5, is DAMVIQNPRYQVTQFGKPVTLSCSQTLNHNVMYWYQQKSSQAPKLLFHYYDKDFNNEADTPDNFQSRRPNTSFCFLDIRSPGLGDTAMYLCATSRDREETQYFGPGTRLLVL.

This chain joins TRBV19 and TRBJ1-5; TCRdb's D call of TRBD1 is untestable without DNA. CDR3 length: 18 amino acids. CDR1 and CDR2 from the germline V gene are LNHDA and SQIVND (reference sequence). This chain's CDR3 is CASSIVRGLGGTNQPQHF. Full variable domain (remainder filled in from reference TRBV19 and TRBJ1-5): DGGITQSPKYLFRKEGQNVTLSCEQNLNHDAMYWYRQDPGQGLRLIYYSQIVNDFQKGDIAEGYSVSREKKESFPLTVTSAQKNPTAFYLCASSIVRGLGGTNQPQHFGDGTRLSIL.

CDR3 sequence reads: CAISEGTNEKLFF. The chain carries TRBV10-3 and TRBJ1-4. The germline CDR1 and CDR2 sequences are ENHRY and SYGVKD. CDR3 length equals 13 residues.

The chain carries TRBV10-1 and TRBJ2-2; the D call of TRBD1 rests on TCRdb alone, since no DNA is present to check it. CDR3 length: 13 amino acids. The germline V gene has CDR1 WNHNN and CDR2 SYGVQD (reference sequence). The CDR3 sequence: CASSNQGTGELFF.

This chain joins TRBV7-9 and TRBJ1-2. CDR3 length: 13 residues. The V gene's germline CDR1 is SEHNR and CDR2 FQNEAQ (reference sequence). CDR3 sequence: CASSLIDGGGYTF.

This chain joins TRBV10-3 and TRBJ2-1; TCRdb's D call, TRBD2, is unchecked because there is no DNA. The CDR3 consists of 16 residues. Germline V lookup: CDR1 ENHRY, CDR2 SYGVKD. CDR3 protein: CAIKAGGTTSYNEQFF.